This is a list of T cell receptor beta chains from one sample in a study of T-cell memory formation after mild COVID-19. TCRdb re-called the 5' RACE reads with MiXCR, one entry per CDR3 protein. The table has hundreds of thousands of distinct CDR3 sequences, about a sixth seen once. Sequencing was carried out using PBMCs or a T cell subset sorted from them (not recorded which). Every receptor here comes from an adult woman who had mild COVID-19 (a few samples of this study predate the infection). Cell type and time point are not known. CDR3s include the opening cysteine and the closing phenylalanine or tryptophan.

V	length	J	CDR3
TRBV9	15	TRBJ2-7	CASSAISGFTYEQYF
TRBV12-3/TRBV12-4	11	TRBJ1-2	CASSLERGYTF
TRBV27	13	TRBJ2-7	CASSLSIHYEQYF
TRBV7-9	15	TRBJ2-7	CASSLPPRSSYEQYF
TRBV5-1	14	TRBJ1-1	CASSSGKVDTEAFF
TRBV20-1	14	TRBJ1-2	CSASPQDGLYGYTF
TRBV7-8	13	TRBJ1-1	CASSPLKDTEAFF
TRBV5-1	14	TRBJ2-1	CASSLAGQYNEQFF
TRBV7-8	13	TRBJ1-2	CASSLAIGGGYTF
TRBV15	13	TRBJ1-1	CATSREGDTEAFF
TRBV12-3/TRBV12-4	20	TRBJ2-3	CASSFPGGERGSLSTDTQYF
TRBV12-3/TRBV12-4	15	TRBJ1-2	CASSWQGARGSGYTF
TRBV12-3/TRBV12-4	14	TRBJ2-1	CASSQTVPLGEQFF
TRBV30	15	TRBJ2-1	CACGTSGGRGNEQFF
TRBV20-1	17	TRBJ2-7	CSATSKKRREGRYEQYF
TRBV6-5	15	TRBJ1-1	CASSYHDSLDTEAFF
TRBV12-3/TRBV12-4	16	TRBJ2-7	CASTSTGTSGRYEQYF
TRBV10-3	16	TRBJ2-1	CAISPPMTGGFDEQFF
TRBV7-8	19	TRBJ2-7	CASSLRRTSGRATPYEQYF
TRBV3-1	14	TRBJ1-1	CASSPFDVNTEAFF
TRBV20-1	13	TRBJ1-2	CSAPGTYNYGYTF
TRBV12-5	15	TRBJ2-1	CASGLKGLAGGSGFF
TRBV4-2	14	TRBJ1-6	CASSPGNTHSPLHF
TRBV4-1	18	TRBJ2-4	CASSQLAGGPLAKNIQYF
TRBV6-5	15	TRBJ2-7	CASRDLSGRSYEQYF
TRBV20-1	12	TRBJ1-1	CSVAGANTEAFF
TRBV7-2	15	TRBJ2-1	CASSLARDFYNEQFF
TRBV24-1	15	TRBJ1-4	CATSDGQGGFEKLFF
TRBV28	15	TRBJ1-1	CASITKRVQNTEAFF
TRBV7-3	17	TRBJ2-3	CASSSTSGGAGSDTQYF
TRBV28	14	TRBJ2-5	CASNERGPQETQYF
TRBV7-2	16	TRBJ2-5	CASSRIPGGTGETQYF
TRBV7-9	18	TRBJ2-2	CASSLKTGEHANTGELFF
TRBV20-1	14	TRBJ1-5	CSAEGGAGRQPQHF
TRBV11-2	16	TRBJ2-2	CASSLDPYRSTGELFF
TRBV7-2	15	TRBJ1-5	CASSPRRGSGQPQHF
TRBV29-1	13	TRBJ2-5	CSVERGAQETQYF
TRBV29-1	14	TRBJ2-3	CSVEGGGQTDTQYF
TRBV6-6	11	TRBJ2-7	CASSDGLKQYF
TRBV20-1	11	TRBJ2-3	CSARGLVTQYF
TRBV5-1	19	TRBJ2-1	CASSVRTSGYRNSYNEQFF